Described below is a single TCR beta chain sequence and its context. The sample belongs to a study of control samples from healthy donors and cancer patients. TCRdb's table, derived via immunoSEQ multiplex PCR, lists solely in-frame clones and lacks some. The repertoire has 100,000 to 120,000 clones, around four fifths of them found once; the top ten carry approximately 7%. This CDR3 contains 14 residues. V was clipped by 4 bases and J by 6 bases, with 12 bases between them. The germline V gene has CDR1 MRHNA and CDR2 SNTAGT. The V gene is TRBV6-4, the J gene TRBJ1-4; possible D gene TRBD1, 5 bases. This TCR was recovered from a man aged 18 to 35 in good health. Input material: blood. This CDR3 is CASSAQGRDEKLFF. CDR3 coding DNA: TGTGCCAGCAGTGCGCAGGGAAGGGATGAAAAACTGTTTTTT.